Below, one TCR beta chain is given with its context. The antigen is unknown. RNA transcripts served as template for amplifying TCR beta CDR3 sequences. A first-round RT-PCR used HTBI primers, followed by a second-round multiplex PCR. One entry per CDR3 protein results from TCRdb running MiXCR on the multiplex PCR reads. The sample includes about 1.1 million distinct CDR3 sequences, less than 45% of them seen just once. The data are from a study of Graves' ophthalmopathy and Graves' hyperthyroidism. Findings and limits, study-wide: The authors also found most expanded thyroid clonotypes above 0.001 frequency in blood.

Trimming shortened V by 6 bases and J by 0 bases, and 17 bases separated the two germline ends. Germline V gene sequence: CDR1 LNHDA, CDR2 SQIVND (reference sequence). The length of the CDR3 is 17 residues. The sample taken for sequencing was peripheral blood or thyroid tissue (not recorded which). The TCR sequence derives from an adult man with Graves' hyperthyroidism. The chain joins TRBV19 to TRBJ1-4, with D perhaps matching TRBD1 (5 bases). CDR3 in DNA: TGTGCCAGTAGCGTATGGGGGGAGACGGCAACTAATGAAAAACTGTTTTTT. It codes for CASSVWGETATNEKLFF.